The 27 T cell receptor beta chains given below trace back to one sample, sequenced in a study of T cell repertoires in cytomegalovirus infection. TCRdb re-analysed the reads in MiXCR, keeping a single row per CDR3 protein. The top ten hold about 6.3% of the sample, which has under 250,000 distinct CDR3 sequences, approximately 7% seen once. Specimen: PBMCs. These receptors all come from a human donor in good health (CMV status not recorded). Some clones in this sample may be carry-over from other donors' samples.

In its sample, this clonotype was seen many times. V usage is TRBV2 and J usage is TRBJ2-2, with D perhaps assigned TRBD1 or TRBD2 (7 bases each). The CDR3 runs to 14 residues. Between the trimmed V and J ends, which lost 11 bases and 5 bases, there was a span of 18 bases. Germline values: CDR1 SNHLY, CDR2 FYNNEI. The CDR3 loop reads CAAREGARTGELFF. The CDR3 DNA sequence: TGTGCCGCAAGGGAGGGGGCGAGGACCGGGGAGCTGTTTTTT.

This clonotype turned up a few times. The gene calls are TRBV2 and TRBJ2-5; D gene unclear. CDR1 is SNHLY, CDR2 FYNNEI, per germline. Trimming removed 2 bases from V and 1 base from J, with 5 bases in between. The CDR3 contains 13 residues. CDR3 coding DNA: TGTGCCAGCAGTGAACAGCCCCAAGAGACCCAGTACTTC. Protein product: CASSEQPQETQYF.

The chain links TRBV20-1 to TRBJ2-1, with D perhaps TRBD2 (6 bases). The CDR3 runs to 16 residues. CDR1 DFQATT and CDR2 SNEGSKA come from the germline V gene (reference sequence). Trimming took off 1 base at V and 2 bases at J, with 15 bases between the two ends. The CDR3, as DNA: TGCAGTGCTAGAGCCTTCAGTGGGGGGACCTACAATGAGCAGTTCTTC. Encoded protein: CSARAFSGGTYNEQFF.

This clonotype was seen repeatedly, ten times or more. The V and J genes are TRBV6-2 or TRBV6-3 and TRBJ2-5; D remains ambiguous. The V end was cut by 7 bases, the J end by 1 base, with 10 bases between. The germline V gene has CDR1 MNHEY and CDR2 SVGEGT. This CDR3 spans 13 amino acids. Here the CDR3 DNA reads TGTGCCAGCACGAATGGACCCCAAGAGACCCAGTACTTC. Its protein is CASTNGPQETQYF.

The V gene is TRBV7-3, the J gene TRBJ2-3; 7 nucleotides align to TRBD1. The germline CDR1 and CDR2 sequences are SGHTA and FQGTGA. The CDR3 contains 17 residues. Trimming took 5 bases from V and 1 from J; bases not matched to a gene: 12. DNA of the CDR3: TGTGCCAGCAGCCACGACAGGGTGGCTAGGGGCACAGATACGCAGTATTTT. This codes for CASSHDRVARGTDTQYF.

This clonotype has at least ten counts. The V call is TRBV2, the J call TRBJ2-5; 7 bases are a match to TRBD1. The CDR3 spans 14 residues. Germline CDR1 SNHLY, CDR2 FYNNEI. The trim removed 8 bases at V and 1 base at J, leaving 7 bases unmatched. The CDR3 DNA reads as TGTGCCAGCGGGGACAGCAGACTCCAAGAGACCCAGTACTTC. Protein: CASGDSRLQETQYF.

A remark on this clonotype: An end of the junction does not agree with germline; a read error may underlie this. Written as DNA, the CDR3 is TGCGGGGTTAGCTCCTACAATGAGCAGTTCTTC. It specifies CGVSSYNEQFF. This chain joins TRBV28 and TRBJ2-1, with D perhaps matching TRBD2 (5 bases). Germline V lookup: CDR1 MDHEN, CDR2 SYDVKM. This CDR3 is 11 amino acids long.

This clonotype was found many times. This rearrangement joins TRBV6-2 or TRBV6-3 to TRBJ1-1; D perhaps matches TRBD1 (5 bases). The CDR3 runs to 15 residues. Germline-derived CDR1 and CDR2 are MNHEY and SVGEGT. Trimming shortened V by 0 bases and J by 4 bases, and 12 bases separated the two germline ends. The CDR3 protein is CASSYSGPRGTEAFF. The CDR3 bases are TGTGCCAGCAGTTACTCGGGGCCAAGGGGCACTGAAGCTTTCTTT.

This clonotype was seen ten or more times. CDR3: CATGTGVSSQGYTF. As DNA, the CDR3 is TGTGCCACCGGGACAGGGGTTTCCTCCCAAGGCTACACCTTC. The chain combines TRBV15 with TRBJ1-2, with 10 bases aligning to TRBD1. J gave up 8 bases and V 8 bases, and 11 bases lay outside the gene matches. The CDR3 loop spans 14 amino acids. Germline V gene sequence: CDR1 LNHNV, CDR2 YYDKDF (reference sequence). Variable domain in full (rest from reference TRBV15 and TRBJ1-2): DAMVIQNPRYQVTQFGKPVTLSCSQTLNHNVMYWYQQKSSQAPKLLFHYYDKDFNNEADTPDNFQSRRPNTSFCFLDIRSPGLGDTAMYLCATGTGVSSQGYTFGSGTRLTVV.

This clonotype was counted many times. CDR3 loop: CSVEGAGGDTQYF. The CDR3 DNA sequence: TGCAGCGTTGAAGGGGCAGGGGGCGATACGCAGTATTTT. The chain carries TRBV29-1 and TRBJ2-3; TRBD1 matches 8 bases. The length of the CDR3 is 13 residues. The V gene's germline CDR1 is SQVTM and CDR2 ANQGSEA. After removal of 1 base from V and 6 bases from J, the junction contained 3 bases not matched to a gene.

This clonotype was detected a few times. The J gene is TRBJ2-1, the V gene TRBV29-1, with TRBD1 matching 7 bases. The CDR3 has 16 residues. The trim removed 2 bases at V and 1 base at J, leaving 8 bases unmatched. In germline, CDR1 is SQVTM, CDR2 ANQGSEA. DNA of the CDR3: TGCAGCGTTGAAACCGGGGACAGCACGTCCTACAATGAGCAGTTCTTC. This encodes CSVETGDSTSYNEQFF.

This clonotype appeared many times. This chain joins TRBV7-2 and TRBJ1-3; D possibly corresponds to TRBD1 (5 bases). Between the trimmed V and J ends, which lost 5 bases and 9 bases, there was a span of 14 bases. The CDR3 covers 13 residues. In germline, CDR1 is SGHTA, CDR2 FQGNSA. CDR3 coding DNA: TGTGCCAGCAGCGGCGGATCAGGGTTCACCATATATTTT. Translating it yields CASSGGSGFTIYF.

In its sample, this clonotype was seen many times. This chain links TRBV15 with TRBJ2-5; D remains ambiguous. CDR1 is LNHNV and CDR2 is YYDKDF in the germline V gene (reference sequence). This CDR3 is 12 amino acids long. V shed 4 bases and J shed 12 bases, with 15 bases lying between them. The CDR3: CATSTLAQRKYF. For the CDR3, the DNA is TGTGCCACCAGCACTTTAGCCCAGCGCAAGTACTTC.

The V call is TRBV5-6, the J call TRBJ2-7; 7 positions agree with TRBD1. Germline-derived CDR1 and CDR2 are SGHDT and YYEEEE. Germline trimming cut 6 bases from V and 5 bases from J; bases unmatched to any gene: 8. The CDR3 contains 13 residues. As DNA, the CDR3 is TGTGCCAGCACCCTGACAGGGAAGCACGAGCAGTACTTC. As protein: CASTLTGKHEQYF.

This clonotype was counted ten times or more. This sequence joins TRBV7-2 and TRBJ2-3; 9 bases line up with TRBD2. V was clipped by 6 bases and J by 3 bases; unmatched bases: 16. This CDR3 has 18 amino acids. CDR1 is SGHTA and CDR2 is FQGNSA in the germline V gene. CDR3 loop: CASSSPAGRGGLTDTQYF. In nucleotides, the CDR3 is TGTGCCAGCAGTTCCCCTGCCGGGCGGGGGGGCTTAACAGATACGCAGTATTTT.

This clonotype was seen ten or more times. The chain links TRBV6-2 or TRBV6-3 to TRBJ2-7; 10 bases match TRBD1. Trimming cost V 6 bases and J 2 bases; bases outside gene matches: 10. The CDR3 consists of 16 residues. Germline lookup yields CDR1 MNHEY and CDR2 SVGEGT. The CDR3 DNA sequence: TGTGCCAGCAGCCGTCCGCGGACAGGGGGACCCTACGAGCAGTACTTC. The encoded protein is CASSRPRTGGPYEQYF.

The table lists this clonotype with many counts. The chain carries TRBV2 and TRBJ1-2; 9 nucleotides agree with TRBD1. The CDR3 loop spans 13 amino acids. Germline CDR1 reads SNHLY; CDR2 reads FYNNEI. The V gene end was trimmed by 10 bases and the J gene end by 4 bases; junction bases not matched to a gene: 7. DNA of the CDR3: TGTGCCACCGCAGGGACAGGGTCCTATGGCTACACCTTC. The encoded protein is CATAGTGSYGYTF.

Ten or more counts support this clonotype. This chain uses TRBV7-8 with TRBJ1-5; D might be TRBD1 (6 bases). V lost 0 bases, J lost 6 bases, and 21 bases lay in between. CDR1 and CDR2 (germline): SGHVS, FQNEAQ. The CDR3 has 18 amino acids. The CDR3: CASSLAPARQGFGQPQHF. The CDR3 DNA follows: TGTGCCAGCAGCTTAGCCCCCGCTCGCCAGGGGTTCGGTCAGCCCCAGCATTTT. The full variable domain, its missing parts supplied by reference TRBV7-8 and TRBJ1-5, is GAGVSQSPRYKVAKRGQDVALRCDPISGHVSLFWYQQALGQGPEFLTYFQNEAQLDKSGLPSDRFFAERPEGSVSTLKIQRTQQEDSAVYLCASSLAPARQGFGQPQHFGDGTRLSIL.

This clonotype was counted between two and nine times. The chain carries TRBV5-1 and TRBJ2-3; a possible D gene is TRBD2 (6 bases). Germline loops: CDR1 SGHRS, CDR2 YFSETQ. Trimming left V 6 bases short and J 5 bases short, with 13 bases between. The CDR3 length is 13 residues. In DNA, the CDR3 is TGCGCCAGCAAGGCTAGCGCCGGAGATACGCAGTATTTT. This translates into CASKASAGDTQYF.

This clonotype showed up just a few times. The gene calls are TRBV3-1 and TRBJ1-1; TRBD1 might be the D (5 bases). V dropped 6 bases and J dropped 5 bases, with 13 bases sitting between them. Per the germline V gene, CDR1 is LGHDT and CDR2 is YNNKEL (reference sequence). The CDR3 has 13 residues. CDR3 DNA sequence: TGTGCCAGCAGAGATCTGGGGACGACTGAAGCTTTCTTT. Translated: CASRDLGTTEAFF.

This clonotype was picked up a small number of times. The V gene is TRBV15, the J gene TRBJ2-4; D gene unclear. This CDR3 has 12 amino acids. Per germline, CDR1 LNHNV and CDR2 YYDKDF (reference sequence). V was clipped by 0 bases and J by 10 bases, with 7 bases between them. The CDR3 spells CATSREEGIQYF. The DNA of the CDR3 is TGTGCCACCAGCAGAGAGGAAGGGATTCAGTACTTC.

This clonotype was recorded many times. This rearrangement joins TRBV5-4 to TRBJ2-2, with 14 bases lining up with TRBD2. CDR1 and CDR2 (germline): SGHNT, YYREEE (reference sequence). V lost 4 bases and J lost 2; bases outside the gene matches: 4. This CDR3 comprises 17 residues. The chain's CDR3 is CASSTGLAGVNTGELFF. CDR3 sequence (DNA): TGTGCCAGCAGCACGGGACTAGCGGGGGTAAACACCGGGGAGCTGTTTTTT.

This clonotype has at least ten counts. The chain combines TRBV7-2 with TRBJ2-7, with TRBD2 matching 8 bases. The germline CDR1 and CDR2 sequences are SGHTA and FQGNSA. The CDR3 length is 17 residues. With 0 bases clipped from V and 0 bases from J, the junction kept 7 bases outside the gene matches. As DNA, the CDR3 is TGTGCCAGCAGCTTAGCGAGGCAGCGGGGGACCTCCTACGAGCAGTACTTC. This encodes CASSLARQRGTSYEQYF.

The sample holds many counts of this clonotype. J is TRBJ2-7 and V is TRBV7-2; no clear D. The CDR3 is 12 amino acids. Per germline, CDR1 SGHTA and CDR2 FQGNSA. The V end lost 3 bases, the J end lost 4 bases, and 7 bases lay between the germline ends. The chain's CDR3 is CASSFRKYEQYF. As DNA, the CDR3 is TGTGCCAGCAGCTTTAGGAAGTACGAGCAGTACTTC.

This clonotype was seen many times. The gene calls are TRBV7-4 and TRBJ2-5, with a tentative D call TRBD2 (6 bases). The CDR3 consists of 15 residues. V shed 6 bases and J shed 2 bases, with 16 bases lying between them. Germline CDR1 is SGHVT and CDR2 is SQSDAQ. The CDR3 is CASRDHGGGQETQYF. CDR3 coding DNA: TGTGCCAGCAGAGATCACGGGGGTGGACAAGAGACCCAGTACTTC.

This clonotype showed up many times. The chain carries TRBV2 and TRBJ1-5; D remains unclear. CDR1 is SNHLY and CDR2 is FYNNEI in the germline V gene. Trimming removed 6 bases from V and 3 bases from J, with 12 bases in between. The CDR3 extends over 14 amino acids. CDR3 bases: TGTGCCAGCAGCCACGGGTCCCTCAATCAGCCCCAGCATTTT. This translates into CASSHGSLNQPQHF.

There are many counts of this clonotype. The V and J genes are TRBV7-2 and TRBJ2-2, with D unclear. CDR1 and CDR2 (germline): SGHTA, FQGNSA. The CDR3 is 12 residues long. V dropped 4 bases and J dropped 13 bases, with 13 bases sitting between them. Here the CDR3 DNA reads TGTGCCAGCAGCTCGAGGTCGTTGGGGCTGTTTTTT. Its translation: CASSSRSLGLFF.